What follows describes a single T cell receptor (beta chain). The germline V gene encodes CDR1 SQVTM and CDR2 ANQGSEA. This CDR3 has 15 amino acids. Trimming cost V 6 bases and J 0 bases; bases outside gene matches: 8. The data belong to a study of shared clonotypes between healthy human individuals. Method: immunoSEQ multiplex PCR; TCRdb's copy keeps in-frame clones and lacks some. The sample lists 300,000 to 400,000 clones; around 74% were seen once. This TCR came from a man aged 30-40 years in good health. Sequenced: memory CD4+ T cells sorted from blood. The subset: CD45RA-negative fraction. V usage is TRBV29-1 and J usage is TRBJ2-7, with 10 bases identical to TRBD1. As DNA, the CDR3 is TGCAGCGTCGCCATGCGACAGGGGGCCTCCTACGAGCAGTACTTC. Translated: CSVAMRQGASYEQYF.